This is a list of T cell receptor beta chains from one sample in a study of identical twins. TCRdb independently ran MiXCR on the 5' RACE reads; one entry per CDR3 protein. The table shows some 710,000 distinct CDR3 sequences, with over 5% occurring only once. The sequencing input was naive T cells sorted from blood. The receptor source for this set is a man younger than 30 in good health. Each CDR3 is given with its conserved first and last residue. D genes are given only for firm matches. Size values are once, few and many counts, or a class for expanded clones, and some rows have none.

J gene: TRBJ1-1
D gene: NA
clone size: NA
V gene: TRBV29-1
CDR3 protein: CSVRSGNTEAFF
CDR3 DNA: TGCAGCGTTAGATCTGGGAACACTGAAGCTTTCTTT

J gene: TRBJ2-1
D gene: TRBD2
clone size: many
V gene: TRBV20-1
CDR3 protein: CSALTSGRGNEQFF
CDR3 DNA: TGCAGTGCCCTGACTAGCGGGAGAGGCAATGAGCAGTTCTTC

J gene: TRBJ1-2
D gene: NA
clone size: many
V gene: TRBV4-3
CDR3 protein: CASSQYPDNGYTF
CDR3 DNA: TGCGCCAGCAGCCAATATCCGGATAATGGCTACACCTTC

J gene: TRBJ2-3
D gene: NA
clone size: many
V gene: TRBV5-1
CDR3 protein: CASRGEDTQYF
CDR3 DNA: TGCGCCAGCAGGGGGGAAGATACGCAGTATTTT

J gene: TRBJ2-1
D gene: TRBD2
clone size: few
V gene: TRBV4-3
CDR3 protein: CASSQVTSGKYNEQFF
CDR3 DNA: TGCGCCAGCAGCCAGGTAACTAGCGGGAAGTACAATGAGCAGTTCTTC

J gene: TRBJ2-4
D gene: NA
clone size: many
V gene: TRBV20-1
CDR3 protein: CSARAGQAFDIQYF
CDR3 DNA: TGCAGTGCTAGAGCAGGGCAGGCTTTTGACATTCAGTACTTC

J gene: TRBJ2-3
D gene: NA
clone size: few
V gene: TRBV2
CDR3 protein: CASRGFGTDTQYF
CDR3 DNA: TGTGCCAGCCGGGGGTTTGGGACAGATACGCAGTATTTT

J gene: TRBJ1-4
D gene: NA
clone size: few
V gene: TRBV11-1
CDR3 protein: CASTLGGYPSATNEKLFF
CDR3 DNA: TGTGCCAGTACTCTCGGCGGATATCCGTCTGCAACTAATGAAAAACTGTTTTTT

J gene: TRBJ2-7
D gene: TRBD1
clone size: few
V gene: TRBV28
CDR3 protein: CASSERQGWVQQYF
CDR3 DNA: TGTGCCAGCAGTGAGCGACAGGGATGGGTACAGCAGTACTTC

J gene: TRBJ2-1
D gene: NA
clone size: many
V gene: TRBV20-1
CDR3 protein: CSARVAVRRSEQFF
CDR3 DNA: TGCAGTGCTAGAGTCGCAGTCAGGCGGAGTGAGCAGTTCTTC

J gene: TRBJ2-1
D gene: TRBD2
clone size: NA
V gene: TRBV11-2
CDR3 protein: CASSGLAGGRRNEQFF
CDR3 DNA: TGTGCCAGCAGCGGATTAGCGGGAGGGAGGCGCAATGAGCAGTTCTTC

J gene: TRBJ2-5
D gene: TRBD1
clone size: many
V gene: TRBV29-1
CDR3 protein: CSVEWTGSETQYF
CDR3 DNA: TGCAGCGTTGAATGGACAGGGTCGGAGACCCAGTACTTC

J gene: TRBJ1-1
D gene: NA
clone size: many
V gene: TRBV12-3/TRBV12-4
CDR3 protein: CASRSGASGIPEAFF
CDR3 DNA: TGTGCCAGCAGAAGTGGGGCTTCTGGGATCCCTGAAGCTTTCTTT

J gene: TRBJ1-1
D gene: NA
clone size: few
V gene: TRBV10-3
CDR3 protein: CAISRTRAGMNTEAFF
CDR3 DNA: TGTGCCATCAGCCGAACACGGGCAGGCATGAACACTGAAGCTTTCTTT

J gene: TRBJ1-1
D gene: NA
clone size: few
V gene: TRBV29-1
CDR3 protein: CSVEEANSSEAFF
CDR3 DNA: TGCAGCGTTGAAGAGGCTAACTCGTCTGAAGCTTTCTTT

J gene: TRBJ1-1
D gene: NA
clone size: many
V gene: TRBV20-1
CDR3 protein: CSAGTKMNTEAFF
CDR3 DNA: TGCAGTGCGGGGACAAAGATGAACACTGAAGCTTTCTTT

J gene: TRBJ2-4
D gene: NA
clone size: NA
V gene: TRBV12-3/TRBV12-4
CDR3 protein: CASSRGGPLAKNIQYF
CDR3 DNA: TGTGCCAGCAGCAGGGGGGGACCACTAGCCAAAAACATTCAGTACTTC

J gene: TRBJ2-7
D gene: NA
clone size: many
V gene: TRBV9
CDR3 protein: CASSVVAASYEQYF
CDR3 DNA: TGTGCCAGCAGCGTAGTCGCAGCCTCCTACGAGCAGTACTTC

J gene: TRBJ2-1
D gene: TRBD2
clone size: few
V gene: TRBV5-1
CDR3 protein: CASSAGLAPSYNEQFF
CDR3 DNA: TGCGCCAGCAGCGCCGGACTAGCGCCCTCCTACAATGAGCAGTTCTTC

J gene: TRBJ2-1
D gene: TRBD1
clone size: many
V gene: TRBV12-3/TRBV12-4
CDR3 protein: CASSPRTGGHNEQFF
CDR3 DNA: TGTGCCAGCAGTCCCAGGACAGGCGGCCACAATGAGCAGTTCTTC

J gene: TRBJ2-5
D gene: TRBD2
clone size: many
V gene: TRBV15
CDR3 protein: CATSRVGTIQETQYF
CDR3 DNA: TGTGCCACCAGCAGAGTCGGGACTATCCAAGAGACCCAGTACTTC

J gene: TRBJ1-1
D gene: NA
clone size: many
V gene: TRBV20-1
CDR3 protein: CSASTGNTEAFF
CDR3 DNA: TGCAGTGCTTCAACAGGGAACACTGAAGCTTTCTTT

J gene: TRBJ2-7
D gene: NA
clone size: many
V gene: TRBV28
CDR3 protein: CASKGLGWTYEQYF
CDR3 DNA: TGTGCCAGCAAGGGGCTTGGATGGACCTACGAGCAGTACTTC

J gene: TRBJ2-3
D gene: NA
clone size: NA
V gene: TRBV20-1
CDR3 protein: CSARRDPDTQYF
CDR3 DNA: TGCAGTGCTAGAAGGGACCCAGATACGCAGTATTTT

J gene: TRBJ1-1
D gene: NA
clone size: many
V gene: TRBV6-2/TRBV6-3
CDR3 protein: CASSWEGYMNTEAFF
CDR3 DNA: TGTGCCAGCAGTTGGGAGGGTTACATGAACACTGAAGCTTTCTTT

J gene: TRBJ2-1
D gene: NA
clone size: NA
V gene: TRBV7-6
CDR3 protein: CASSYKYDGNDNEQFF
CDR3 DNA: TGTGCCAGCAGTTATAAGTATGACGGGAACGACAATGAGCAGTTCTTC

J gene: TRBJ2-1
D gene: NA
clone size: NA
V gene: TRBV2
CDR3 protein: CASSENRADNEQFF
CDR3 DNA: TGTGCCAGCAGTGAAAATCGGGCTGACAATGAGCAGTTCTTC

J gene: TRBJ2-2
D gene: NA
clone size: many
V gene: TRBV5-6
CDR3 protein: CASSLVQFLRDTGELFF
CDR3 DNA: TGTGCCAGCAGCTTGGTCCAGTTCCTCAGGGACACCGGGGAGCTGTTTTTT

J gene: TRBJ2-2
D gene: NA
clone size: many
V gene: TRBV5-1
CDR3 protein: CASSHPGVPGELFF
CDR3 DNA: TGCGCCAGCAGCCACCCGGGAGTACCCGGGGAGCTGTTTTTT

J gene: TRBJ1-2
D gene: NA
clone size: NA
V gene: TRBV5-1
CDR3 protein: CASSLRDALDGYTF
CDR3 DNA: TGCGCCAGCAGCCTCCGGGACGCGCTGGATGGCTACACCTTC

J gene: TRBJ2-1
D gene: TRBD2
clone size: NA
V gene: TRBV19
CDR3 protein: CASTLAGVYNEQFF
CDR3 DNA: TGTGCCAGTACTCTAGCGGGGGTTTACAATGAGCAGTTCTTC

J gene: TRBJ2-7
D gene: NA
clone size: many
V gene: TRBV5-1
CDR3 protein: CASSSQNLAAYEQYF
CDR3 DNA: TGCGCCAGCAGCTCCCAAAACTTAGCGGCCTACGAGCAGTACTTC

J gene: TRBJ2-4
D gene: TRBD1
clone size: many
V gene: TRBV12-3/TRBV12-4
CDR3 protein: CASSSGQRQYF
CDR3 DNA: TGTGCCAGCAGTTCGGGACAGAGACAGTACTTC

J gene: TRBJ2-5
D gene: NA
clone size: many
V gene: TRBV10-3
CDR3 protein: CAISAALETQYF
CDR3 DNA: TGTGCCATCAGTGCGGCCCTAGAGACCCAGTACTTC

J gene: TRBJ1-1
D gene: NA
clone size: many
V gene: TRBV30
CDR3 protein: CAWGPRDAEAFF
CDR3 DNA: TGTGCCTGGGGTCCCCGGGACGCTGAAGCTTTCTTT

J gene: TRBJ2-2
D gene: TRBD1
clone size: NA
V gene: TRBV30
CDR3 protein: CAWTPGTGGRELFF
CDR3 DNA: TGTGCCTGGACACCCGGGACAGGGGGCCGGGAGCTGTTTTTT

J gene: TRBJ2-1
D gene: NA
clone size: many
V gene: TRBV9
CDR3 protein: CASSVIQGSLYEQFF
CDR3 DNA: TGTGCCAGCAGCGTAATACAGGGTTCTTTGTATGAGCAGTTCTTC

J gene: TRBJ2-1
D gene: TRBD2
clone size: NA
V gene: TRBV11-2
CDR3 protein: CASSLDRRLAGVNEQFF
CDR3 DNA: TGTGCCAGCAGCTTAGATAGGAGGCTAGCGGGAGTTAATGAGCAGTTCTTC

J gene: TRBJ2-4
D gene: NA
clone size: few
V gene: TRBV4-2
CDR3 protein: CASSQDAGLGGENIQYF
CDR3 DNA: TGTGCCAGCAGCCAAGACGCGGGCCTAGGCGGCGAAAACATTCAGTACTTC

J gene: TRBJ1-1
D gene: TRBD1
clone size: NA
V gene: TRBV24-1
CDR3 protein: CATLDRAGTEAFF
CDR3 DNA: TGTGCCACACTGGACAGGGCGGGCACTGAAGCTTTCTTT

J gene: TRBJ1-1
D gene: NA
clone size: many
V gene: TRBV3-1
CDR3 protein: CASSQEGQEAFF
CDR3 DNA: TGTGCCAGCAGCCAAGAGGGACAAGAAGCTTTCTTT

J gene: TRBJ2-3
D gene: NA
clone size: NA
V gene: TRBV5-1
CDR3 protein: CASSLSGDTYTDTQYF
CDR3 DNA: TGCGCCAGCAGCTTGAGCGGGGACACCTACACAGATACGCAGTATTTT

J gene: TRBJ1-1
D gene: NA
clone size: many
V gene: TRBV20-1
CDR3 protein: CSANPFGAFF
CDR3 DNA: TGCAGTGCTAATCCGTTTGGAGCTTTCTTT

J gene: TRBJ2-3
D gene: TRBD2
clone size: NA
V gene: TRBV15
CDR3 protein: CATSSWGTSGSTGTDTQYF
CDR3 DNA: TGTGCCACCAGCAGCTGGGGGACTAGCGGGAGTACGGGCACAGATACGCAGTATTTT

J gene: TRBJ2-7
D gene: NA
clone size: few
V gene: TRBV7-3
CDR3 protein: CASSLMSAAGQYF
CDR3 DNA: TGTGCCAGCAGCTTAATGTCCGCAGCAGGGCAGTACTTC

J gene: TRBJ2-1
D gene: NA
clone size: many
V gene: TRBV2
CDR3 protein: CASSVRSPRDEQFF
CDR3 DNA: TGTGCCAGCAGTGTTCGATCTCCGAGGGATGAGCAGTTCTTC

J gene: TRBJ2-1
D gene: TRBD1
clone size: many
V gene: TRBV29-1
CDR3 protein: CSVEGESGQGFSSYNEQFF
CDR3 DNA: TGCAGCGTTGAAGGGGAAAGTGGACAGGGTTTCAGCTCCTACAATGAGCAGTTCTTC

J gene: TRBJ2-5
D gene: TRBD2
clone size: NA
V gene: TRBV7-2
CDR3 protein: CASSVSGANQETQYF
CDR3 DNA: TGTGCCAGCAGCGTTAGCGGGGCGAATCAAGAGACCCAGTACTTC

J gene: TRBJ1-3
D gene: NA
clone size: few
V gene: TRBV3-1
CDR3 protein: CASSPPGGPGNTIYF
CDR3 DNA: TGTGCCAGCAGCCCGCCAGGAGGGCCAGGAAACACCATATATTTT

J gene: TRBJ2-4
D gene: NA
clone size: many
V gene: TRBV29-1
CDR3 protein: CSVGGLTPKNIQYF
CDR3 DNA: TGCAGCGTTGGGGGACTGACCCCCAAAAACATTCAGTACTTC

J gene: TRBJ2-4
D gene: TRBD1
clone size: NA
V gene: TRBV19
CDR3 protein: CASSSQGERNIQYF
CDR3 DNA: TGTGCCAGTAGTTCACAGGGGGAGAGGAACATTCAGTACTTC

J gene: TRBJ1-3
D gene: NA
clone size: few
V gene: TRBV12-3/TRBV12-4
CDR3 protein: CASRESAGNTIYF
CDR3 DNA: TGTGCCAGCAGGGAATCGGCAGGAAACACCATATATTTT

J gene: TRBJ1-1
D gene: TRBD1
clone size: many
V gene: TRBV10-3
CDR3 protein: CATMDRLSDTEAFF
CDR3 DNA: TGTGCCACGATGGACAGGCTCTCGGACACTGAAGCTTTCTTT

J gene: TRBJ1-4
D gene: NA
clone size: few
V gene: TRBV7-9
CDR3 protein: CASSFKLNLSDEKLFF
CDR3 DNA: TGTGCCAGCAGCTTCAAACTAAACTTGTCGGATGAAAAACTGTTTTTT

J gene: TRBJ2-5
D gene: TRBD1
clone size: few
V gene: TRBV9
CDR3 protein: CASSVGQSNEETQYF
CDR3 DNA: TGTGCCAGCAGCGTGGGACAGTCAAATGAAGAGACCCAGTACTTC